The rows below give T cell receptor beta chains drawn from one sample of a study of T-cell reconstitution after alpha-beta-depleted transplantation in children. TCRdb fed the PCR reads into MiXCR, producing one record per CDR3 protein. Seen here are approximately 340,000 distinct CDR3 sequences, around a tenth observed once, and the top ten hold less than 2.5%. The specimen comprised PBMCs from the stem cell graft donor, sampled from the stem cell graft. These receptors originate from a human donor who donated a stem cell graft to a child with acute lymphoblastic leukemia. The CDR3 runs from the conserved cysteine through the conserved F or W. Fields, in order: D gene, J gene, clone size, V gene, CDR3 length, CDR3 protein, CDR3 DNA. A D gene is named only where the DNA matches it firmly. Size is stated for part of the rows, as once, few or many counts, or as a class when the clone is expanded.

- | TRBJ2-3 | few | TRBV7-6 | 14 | CASSLYPETDTQYF | TGTGCCAGCAGCCTATACCCGGAGACAGATACGCAGTATTTT
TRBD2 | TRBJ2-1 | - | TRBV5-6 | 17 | CASSQIPSGSWYNEQFF | TGTGCCAGCAGCCAAATCCCTAGCGGGAGTTGGTACAATGAGCAGTTCTTC
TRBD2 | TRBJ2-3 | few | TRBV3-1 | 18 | CASSPAPILAGLTDTQYF | TGTGCCAGCAGTCCGGCACCGATACTAGCGGGGCTCACAGATACGCAGTATTTT
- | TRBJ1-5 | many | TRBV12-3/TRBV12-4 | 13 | CASSLEPNQPQHF | TGTGCCAGCAGTTTGGAGCCTAATCAGCCCCAGCATTTT
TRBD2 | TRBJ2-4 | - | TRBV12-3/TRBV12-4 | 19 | CAISLELAGDRSAKNIQYF | TGTGCCATCAGTTTAGAATTAGCGGGAGACCGATCGGCCAAAAACATTCAGTACTTC
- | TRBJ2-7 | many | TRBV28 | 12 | CASTRGTYEQYF | TGTGCCAGCACCCGGGGGACCTACGAGCAGTACTTC
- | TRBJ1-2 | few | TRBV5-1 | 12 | CASAGAGPGYTF | TGCGCCAGCGCAGGGGCAGGGCCTGGCTACACCTTC
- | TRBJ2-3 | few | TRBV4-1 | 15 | CASSQEEWATDTQYF | TGCGCCAGCAGCCAAGAGGAGTGGGCCACAGATACGCAGTATTTT
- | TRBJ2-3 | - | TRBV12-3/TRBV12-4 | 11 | CASSRRDTQYF | TGTGCCAGCTCACGAAGAGATACGCAGTATTTT
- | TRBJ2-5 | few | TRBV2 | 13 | CASNQGSSETQYF | TGTGCCAGCAATCAGGGGTCCTCAGAGACCCAGTACTTC
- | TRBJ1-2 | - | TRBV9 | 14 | CASSSRTSFGGYTF | TGTGCCAGCAGCTCCCGAACCTCTTTTGGGGGCTACACCTTC
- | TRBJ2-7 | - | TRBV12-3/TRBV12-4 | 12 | CASSFSVYEQYF | TGTGCCAGCAGTTTCTCGGTCTACGAGCAGTACTTC
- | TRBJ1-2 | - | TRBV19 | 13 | CASTLPGWDGYTF | TGTGCCAGTACCCTCCCAGGTTGGGATGGCTACACCTTC
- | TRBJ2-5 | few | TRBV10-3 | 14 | CAISDVGMGETQYF | TGTGCCATCAGTGATGTGGGGATGGGGGAGACCCAGTACTTC
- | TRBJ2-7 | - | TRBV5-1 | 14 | CASSLQTDIYEQYF | TGCGCCAGCAGCCTCCAGACAGATATCTACGAGCAGTACTTC
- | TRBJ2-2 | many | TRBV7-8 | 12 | CASSAYTGELFF | TGTGCCAGCAGCGCATACACCGGGGAGCTGTTTTTT
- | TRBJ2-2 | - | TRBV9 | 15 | CASSPDSPNTGELFF | TGTGCCAGCAGTCCCGACAGCCCGAACACCGGGGAGCTGTTTTTT
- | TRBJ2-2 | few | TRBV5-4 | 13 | CASSLPAPGELFF | TGTGCCAGCAGCTTGCCCGCTCCCGGGGAGCTGTTTTTT
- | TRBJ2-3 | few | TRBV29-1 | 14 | CSVRTGLHKYTQYF | TGCAGCGTTAGAACGGGGCTCCATAAGTATACGCAGTATTTT
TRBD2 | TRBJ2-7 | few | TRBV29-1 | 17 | CSVVGLAGPERIYEQYF | TGCAGCGTTGTAGGTCTAGCGGGTCCCGAACGCATCTACGAGCAGTACTTC
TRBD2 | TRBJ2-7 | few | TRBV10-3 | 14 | CAISETSGSGEQYF | TGTGCCATCAGTGAAACTAGCGGGAGTGGCGAGCAGTACTTC
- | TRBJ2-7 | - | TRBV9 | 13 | CASSARGVEEQYF | TGTGCCAGCAGCGCCCGCGGGGTTGAGGAGCAGTACTTC
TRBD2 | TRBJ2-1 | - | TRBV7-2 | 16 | CASSWSGESSYNEQFF | TGTGCCAGCAGCTGGAGCGGGGAGAGCTCCTACAATGAGCAGTTCTTC
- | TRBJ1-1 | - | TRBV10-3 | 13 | CAIRGAMGTEAFF | TGTGCCATCAGAGGGGCCATGGGAACTGAAGCTTTCTTT
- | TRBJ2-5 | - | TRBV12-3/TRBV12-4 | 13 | CASSLHRKETQYF | TGTGCCAGCAGTTTACACAGAAAAGAGACCCAGTACTTC
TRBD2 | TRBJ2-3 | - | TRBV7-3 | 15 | CASSLNAGGTDTQYF | TGTGCCAGCAGCTTAAACGCGGGAGGCACAGATACGCAGTATTTT
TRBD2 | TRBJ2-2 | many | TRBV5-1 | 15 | CASSGGLADTGELFF | TGCGCCAGCAGCGGGGGACTAGCGGACACCGGGGAGCTGTTTTTT
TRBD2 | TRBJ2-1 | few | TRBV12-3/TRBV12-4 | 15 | CASSLGDYSYNEQFF | TGTGCCAGCAGTTTGGGGGACTACTCCTACAATGAGCAGTTCTTC
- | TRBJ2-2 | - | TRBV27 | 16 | CASSLSGHTNTGELFF | TGTGCCAGCAGTTTATCCGGGCACACGAACACCGGGGAGCTGTTTTTT
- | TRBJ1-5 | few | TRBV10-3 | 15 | CAISGGAGGNQPQHF | TGTGCCATCAGTGGTGGGGCAGGGGGCAATCAGCCCCAGCATTTT
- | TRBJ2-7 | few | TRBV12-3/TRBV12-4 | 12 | CASAPASYEQYF | TGTGCCAGCGCGCCCGCCTCCTACGAGCAGTACTTC
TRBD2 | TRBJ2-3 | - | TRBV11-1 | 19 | CASSSTERPSGSGTDTQYF | TGTGCCAGCAGCTCAACCGAGCGGCCTAGCGGGAGTGGGACAGATACGCAGTATTTT
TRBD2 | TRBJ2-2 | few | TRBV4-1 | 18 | CASSQDGGAPINTGELFF | TGCGCCAGCAGCCAAGACGGGGGGGCCCCCATCAACACCGGGGAGCTGTTTTTT
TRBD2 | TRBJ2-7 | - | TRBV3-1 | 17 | CASSQERSLAGASEQYF | TGTGCCAGCAGCCAAGAGCGGTCCCTAGCGGGAGCGAGCGAGCAGTACTTC
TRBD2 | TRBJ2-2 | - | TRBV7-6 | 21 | CASSLGGSGLAGGPDTGELFF | TGTGCCAGCAGCTTAGGGGGCTCGGGACTAGCGGGAGGGCCTGACACCGGGGAGCTGTTTTTT
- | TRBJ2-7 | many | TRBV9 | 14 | CASSVATGSNEQYF | TGTGCCAGCAGCGTAGCTACCGGGAGCAACGAGCAGTACTTC
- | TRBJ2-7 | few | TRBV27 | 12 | CASRDRSYEQYF | TGTGCCAGCCGTGACAGGAGCTACGAGCAGTACTTC
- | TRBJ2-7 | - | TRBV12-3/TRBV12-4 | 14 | CASSSSPGRYEQYF | TGTGCCAGCAGCTCCTCTCCTGGCCGATACGAGCAGTACTTC
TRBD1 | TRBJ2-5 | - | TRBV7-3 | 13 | CASSRRQGETQYF | TGTGCCAGCAGCCGAAGACAGGGAGAGACCCAGTACTTC
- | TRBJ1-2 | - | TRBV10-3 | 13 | CAINPGQSYGYTF | TGTGCCATCAACCCCGGACAAAGCTATGGCTACACCTTC